The 6 T cell receptor beta chains below all came from one sample that was sequenced in a study of T-cell memory formation after mild COVID-19. Each CDR3 protein is one row after TCRdb ran MiXCR on the 5' RACE reads. The sample carries more than 300,000 distinct CDR3 sequences, under 25% recorded once. Sample: PBMCs or a T cell subset sorted from them (not recorded which). The receptor source for this set is a man between 18 and 29 years old who had mild COVID-19 (a few samples of this study predate the infection). Cell type and time point are not known.

This sequence joins TRBV5-1 and TRBJ1-5; 7 nucleotides line up with TRBD1. Germline V lookup: CDR1 SGHRS, CDR2 YFSETQ. Losses at the gene ends were 0 bases for V and 6 bases for J; bases not matched to a gene: 12. The CDR3 is made up of 17 amino acids. In nucleotides, the CDR3 is TGCGCCAGCAGCTTGGATTGGGGCAGGGGGTTCAGTCAGCCCCAGCATTTT. It translates to CASSLDWGRGFSQPQHF.

This clonotype has a handful of counts. This rearrangement joins TRBV5-1 to TRBJ1-2, with D uncertain. V lost 4 bases to trimming and J lost 8 bases, with 15 bases between them. The CDR3 consists of 13 residues. The V gene's germline CDR1 is SGHRS and CDR2 YFSETQ. The CDR3, as DNA: TGCGCCAGCAGCCCAGAGGGCGTTAGAGGCTACACCTTC. Translated: CASSPEGVRGYTF.

The CDR3 here is CASSVPGGGEQYF. The CDR3 nucleotides are TGTGCCAGCAGCGTTCCAGGGGGTGGTGAGCAGTACTTC. This chain connects TRBV5-4 to TRBJ2-7; 7 bases align to TRBD1. From germline, CDR1 is SGHNT and CDR2 YYREEE (reference sequence). This CDR3 has 13 amino acids. After removal of 4 bases from V and 7 bases from J, the junction contained 8 bases not matched to a gene.

The gene calls are TRBV20-1 and TRBJ2-5; D not certain. V was trimmed by 3 bases and J by 4 bases, leaving 6 bases between them. CDR3 length equals 11 residues. Germline CDR1 DFQATT, CDR2 SNEGSKA (reference sequence). The CDR3 region has the DNA TGCAGTGCTAGGTGGCCAGAGACCCAGTACTTC. It yields the protein CSARWPETQYF.

The count of this clonotype is one. The chain carries TRBV25-1 and TRBJ1-2; D uncertain. Trimming removed 1 base from V and 8 bases from J, with 11 bases in between. Germline lookup yields CDR1 MGHDK and CDR2 SYGVNS. The CDR3 spans 13 residues. Written as DNA, the CDR3 is TGTGCCAGCAGTGAATTGTATAGGGTCGGCTACACCTTC. This encodes CASSELYRVGYTF.

The chain recombines TRBV28 with TRBJ1-6; D gene ambiguous. The germline V and J ends were trimmed by 6 bases and 14 bases, with 14 bases remaining between them. The CDR3 is made up of 12 amino acids. Germline-derived CDR1 and CDR2 are MDHEN and SYDVKM. The CDR3 here is CASSLNLESLHF. CDR3 in DNA: TGTGCCAGCAGCCTCAACCTCGAGTCCCTCCACTTT.